These T cell receptor beta chains were read from a single sample in a study of Graves' ophthalmopathy and Graves' hyperthyroidism. Using its own MiXCR run on the multiplex PCR reads, TCRdb lists one record per CDR3 protein. The sample carries about 590,000 distinct CDR3 sequences, 35% to 45% recorded once. Sequences were obtained from peripheral blood or thyroid tissue (not recorded which). Receptors were obtained from an adult man with Graves' hyperthyroidism. Both conserved end residues are part of each CDR3. D genes are given only for firm matches. Expanded clones are given a class, and other clones once, few, many or no size at all.

many	TRBD2	TRBV9	TRBJ2-5	TGTGCCAGCAGCCCCCGGGAGGGGCAGGAGACCCAGTACTTC	CASSPREGQETQYF
many	-	TRBV5-1	TRBJ2-7	TGCGCCAGCAGTGGTACCGACTGGCCGTACGAGCAGTACTTC	CASSGTDWPYEQYF
few	-	TRBV4-2	TRBJ1-5	TGTGCCAGCAGCCAAGACCCCAATAGCAATCAGCCCCAGCATTTT	CASSQDPNSNQPQHF
many	TRBD1	TRBV29-1	TRBJ2-7	TGCAGCGTTTTAAGAGGAGGACAGGGAATTTACGAGCAGTACTTC	CSVLRGGQGIYEQYF
-	-	TRBV24-1	TRBJ2-7	TGTGCCACCAGTGATAGGCGAGGGGTTACGGACGAGCAGTACTTC	CATSDRRGVTDEQYF
few	-	TRBV5-1	TRBJ1-6	TGCGCCAGCAGCTTGAGTGCGAAGCATAATTCACCCCTCCACTTT	CASSLSAKHNSPLHF
-	-	TRBV29-1	TRBJ2-7	TGCAGCGTTCGACCTTCACCCTCCTACGAGAAGTACTTC	CSVRPSPSYEKYF
-	TRBD2	TRBV2	TRBJ2-5	TGTGCCGGCAGATTAAGCGGGAGCGGTGAAGAGACCCAGTACTTC	CAGRLSGSGEETQYF
-	-	TRBV11-1	TRBJ1-1	TGTGCCACCAGAATGAACACTGAAGCTTTCTTT	CATRMNTEAFF
few	TRBD1	TRBV5-4	TRBJ1-1	TGTGCCAGCAGCCGCATTCTGACGTCCCGGGACAGGGGCTCGAACACTGAAGCTTTCTTT	CASSRILTSRDRGSNTEAFF
many	-	TRBV2	TRBJ1-2	TGTGCCAGCAGTGAAGCTTTGGGAGGTGGCTACACCTTC	CASSEALGGGYTF
many	TRBD1	TRBV28	TRBJ2-7	TGTGCCAGCATGTCCCCCTCGGGACAGAGCTACGAGCAGTACTTC	CASMSPSGQSYEQYF
many	-	TRBV10-2	TRBJ1-2	TGCGCCAGCAGCTATCTTGACTCTGGCTACACCTTC	CASSYLDSGYTF